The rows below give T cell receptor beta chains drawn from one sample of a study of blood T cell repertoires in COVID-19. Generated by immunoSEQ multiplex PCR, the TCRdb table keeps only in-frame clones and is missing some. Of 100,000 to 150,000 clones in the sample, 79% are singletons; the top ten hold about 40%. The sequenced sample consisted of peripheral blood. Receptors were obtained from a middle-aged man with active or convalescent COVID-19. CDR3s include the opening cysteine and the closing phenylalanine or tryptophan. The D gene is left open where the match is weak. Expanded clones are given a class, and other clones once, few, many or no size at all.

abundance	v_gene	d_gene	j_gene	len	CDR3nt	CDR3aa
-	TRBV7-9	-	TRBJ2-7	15	TGTGCCAGCAGCTTAGGACTAGGGATCTCCTACGAGCAGTACTTC	CASSLGLGISYEQYF
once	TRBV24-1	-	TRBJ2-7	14	TGTGCCACCAGTGATTCTACGACAGGTTACGAGCAGTACTTC	CATSDSTTGYEQYF
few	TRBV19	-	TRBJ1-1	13	TGTGCCAGTAGTATAGCACTGTCCACTGAAGCTTTCTTT	CASSIALSTEAFF
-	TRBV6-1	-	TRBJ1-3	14	TGTGCCAGCAGTGAAGCGCAGGGTTTCCATTTAATATATTTT	CASSEAQGFHLIYF
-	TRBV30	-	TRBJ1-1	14	TGTGCCTGGAGCTTGACGACAGCGAACACTGAAGCTTTCTTT	CAWSLTTANTEAFF
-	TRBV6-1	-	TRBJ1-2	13	TGTGCCAGCAGTGATGTCCGAGCCTATGGCTACACCTTC	CASSDVRAYGYTF
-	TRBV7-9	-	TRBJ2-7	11	TGTGCCAGCCCCTACCCCTCCGAGCAGTACTTC	CASPYPSEQYF
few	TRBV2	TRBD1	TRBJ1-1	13	TGTGCCAGCACCGGACAGGGGGCCACTGAAGCTTTCTTT	CASTGQGATEAFF
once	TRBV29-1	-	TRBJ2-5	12	TGCAGCGTTTTAGTGGGCGCGGAGACCCAGTACTTC	CSVLVGAETQYF
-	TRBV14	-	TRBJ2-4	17	TGTGCCAGCAGCCAAGATTCGATTGGACTAGCCAAAAACATTCAGTACTTC	CASSQDSIGLAKNIQYF
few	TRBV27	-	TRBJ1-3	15	TGTGCCAGCAGTTCAGTCACCCCCTCTGGAAACACCATATATTTT	CASSSVTPSGNTIYF
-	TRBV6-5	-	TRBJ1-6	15	TGTGCCAGCAGTTTACTCACTGGAGTCAATTCACCCCTCCACTTT	CASSLLTGVNSPLHF
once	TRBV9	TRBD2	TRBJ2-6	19	TGTGCCAGCAGCGTAAGCTGGGGCGGGAGCTGGGCTGGGGCCAACGTCCTGACTTTC	CASSVSWGGSWAGANVLTF
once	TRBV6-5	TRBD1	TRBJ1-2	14	TGTGCCACCGAGTCAGGACAGGGACAGTCTGGCTACACCTTC	CATESGQGQSGYTF
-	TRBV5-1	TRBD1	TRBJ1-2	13	TGCGCCAGCAGCCTCACAGGGGATGTTGGCTACACCTTC	CASSLTGDVGYTF
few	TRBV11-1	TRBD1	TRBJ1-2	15	TGTGCCAGCAGAAACCAGGGGGGCGCAGTCCTTGGCTACACCTTC	CASRNQGGAVLGYTF
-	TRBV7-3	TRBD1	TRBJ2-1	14	TGTGCCAGCAGCTTCGGGACAGGGATACGAGAGCAGTTCTTC	CASSFGTGIREQFF
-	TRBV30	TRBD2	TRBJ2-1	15	TGTGCCTGGAGCCCCGGGGGAGCGGGGGGGTTTGAGCAGTTCTTC	CAWSPGGAGGFEQFF
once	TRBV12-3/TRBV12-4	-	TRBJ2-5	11	TGTGCCAGCAGACTCCAAGAGACCCAGTACTTC	CASRLQETQYF
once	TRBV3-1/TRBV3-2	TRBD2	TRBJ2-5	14	TGTGCCAGCAGGACTAGCGGGGGGGCGGAGACCCAGTACTTC	CASRTSGGAETQYF
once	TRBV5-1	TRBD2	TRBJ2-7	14	TGCGCCAGCAGCTTACTAGCGGATGTTTACGAGCAGTACTTC	CASSLLADVYEQYF
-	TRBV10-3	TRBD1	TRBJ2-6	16	TGTGCCATCACCCGGGGACAGGGGTCTGGGGCCAACGTCCTGACTTTC	CAITRGQGSGANVLTF
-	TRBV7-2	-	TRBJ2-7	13	TGTGCCAGCAGCTCAGGACTGTCCTACGAGCAGTACTTC	CASSSGLSYEQYF
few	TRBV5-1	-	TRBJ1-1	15	TGCGCCAGCAGCTCGAACGCAGGGGTGAGCGCTGAAGCTTTCTTT	CASSSNAGVSAEAFF
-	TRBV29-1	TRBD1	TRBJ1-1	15	TGCAGCGTAGATCGGGACAGTTTATTTAGGCCTGAAGCTTTCTTT	CSVDRDSLFRPEAFF
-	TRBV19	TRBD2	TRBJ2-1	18	TGTGCCAGTAGTGGGACTAGCGGGAGTACTAAGTCCTACAATGAGCAGTTCTTC	CASSGTSGSTKSYNEQFF
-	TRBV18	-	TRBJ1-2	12	TGTGCCAGCTCACCAGTTCACTATGGCTGCACCTTC	CASSPVHYGCTF
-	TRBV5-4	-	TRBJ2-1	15	TGTGCCAGCAGCCGTCCAGGGGGGTCCTACAATGAGCAGTTCTTC	CASSRPGGSYNEQFF
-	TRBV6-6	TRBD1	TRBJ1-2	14	TGTGCCAGCAGTGGGGACAGCGAGATCTATGGCTACACCTTC	CASSGDSEIYGYTF
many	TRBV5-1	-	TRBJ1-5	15	TGCGCCAGCAGCTTGGGGCAGAATAGCAATCAGCCCCAGCATTTT	CASSLGQNSNQPQHF
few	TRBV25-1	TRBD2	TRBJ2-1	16	TGTGCCAGCAGTGGAGGGACTAGCGGGAGTTGGAGTGAGCAGTTCTTC	CASSGGTSGSWSEQFF
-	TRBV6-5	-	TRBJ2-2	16	TGTGCCAGCAGTTACTCGCCGAGAACGAGGGTCGGGGAGCTGTTTTTT	CASSYSPRTRVGELFF
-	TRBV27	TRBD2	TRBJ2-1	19	TGTGCCAGCAGTTCTTCTCCCCTCATTAGCGGGAGGTTCGCCAATGAGCAGTTCTTC	CASSSSPLISGRFANEQFF
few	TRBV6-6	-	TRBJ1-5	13	TGTGCCAGCAGTTACGTAAGCAATCAGCCCCAGCATTTT	CASSYVSNQPQHF
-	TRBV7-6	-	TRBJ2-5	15	TGTGCCAGCAGCTTAGAAGTGAGGGGGAGAGAGACCCAGTACTTC	CASSLEVRGRETQYF
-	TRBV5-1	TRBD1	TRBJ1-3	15	TGCGCCAGCAGCTTGGGTGGACAGGGACGAAACACCATATATTTT	CASSLGGQGRNTIYF
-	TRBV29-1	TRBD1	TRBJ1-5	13	TGCAGCGTTAAACCGGGACAGAATCAGCCCCAGCATTTT	CSVKPGQNQPQHF
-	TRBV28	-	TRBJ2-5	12	TGTGCCAGCAGTTTAATGCGGGAGACCCAGTACTTC	CASSLMRETQYF
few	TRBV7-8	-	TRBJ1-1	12	TGTGCCAGCAGTCGAAGTGGGCAAGAAGCTTTCTTT	CASSRSGQEAFF
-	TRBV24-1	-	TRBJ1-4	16	TGTGCCACCAGTGATTCCCAGGGTCGGACTAATGAAAAACTGTTTTTT	CATSDSQGRTNEKLFF
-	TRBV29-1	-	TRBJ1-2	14	TGCAGCGTTGATTCGAATGCGGAGAACTATGGCTACACCTTC	CSVDSNAENYGYTF
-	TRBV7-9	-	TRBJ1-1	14	TGTGCCAGCAGCTTATCGACAGGGAACACTGAAGCTTTCTTT	CASSLSTGNTEAFF
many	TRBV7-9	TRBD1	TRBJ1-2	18	TGTGCCAGCAGCTTAAGGGTCCTCGGGACAGGAGCTAACTATGGCTACACCTTC	CASSLRVLGTGANYGYTF
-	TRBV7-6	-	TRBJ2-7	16	TGTGCCAGCAGCTCTTCGGACAGATCGACCTCCTACGAGCAGTACTTC	CASSSSDRSTSYEQYF
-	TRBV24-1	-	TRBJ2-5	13	TGTGCCACCAGTGCCGTCGTGGGCGAGACCCAGTACTTC	CATSAVVGETQYF
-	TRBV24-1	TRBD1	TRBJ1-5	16	TGTGCCACCAGTGGGGGACAGGGCCCGTCGTATCAGCCCCAGCATTTT	CATSGGQGPSYQPQHF
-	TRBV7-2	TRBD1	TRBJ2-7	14	TGTGCCAGCAGCCGGGGACAGTTCAAAGGGGAGCAGTACTTC	CASSRGQFKGEQYF
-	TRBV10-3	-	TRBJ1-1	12	TGTGCCATCTCGACACAGAACACTGAAGCTTTCTTT	CAISTQNTEAFF
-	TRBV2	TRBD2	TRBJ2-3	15	TGTGCCAGCAGCCGACTAGCGGGGGGCACAGATACGCAGTATTTT	CASSRLAGGTDTQYF
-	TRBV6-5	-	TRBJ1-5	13	TGTGCCAGCAGTTACTCAGTTTTAGAGCCCCAGCATTTT	CASSYSVLEPQHF
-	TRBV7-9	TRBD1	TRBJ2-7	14	TGTGCCAGCAGCCTGCCGGGACAGGGAAGTGAGCAGTACTTC	CASSLPGQGSEQYF
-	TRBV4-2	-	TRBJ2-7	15	TGTGCCAGCAGCCAAGATCAGGGGTCAGAGGGGGAGCAGTACTTC	CASSQDQGSEGEQYF
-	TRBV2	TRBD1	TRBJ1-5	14	TGTGCCAGCACCGGGACAGGGGGCACTCAGCCCCAGCATTTT	CASTGTGGTQPQHF